This T cell receptor (beta chain) is drawn from a study of CD8+ T cells in alopecia areata. Study-level points and caveats: Scalp lesions, especially in alopecia totalis/universalis, had higher clonality than normal scalp. Patients shared TCRs less clearly than mice did, possibly owing to HLA. Scalp sequencing captures resident alphabeta T cells of normal skin too.

With respect to this clone: Its antigen is as yet unknown.

Extraction and reverse transcription of RNA yielded cDNA as the sequencing template. The protocol was immunoSEQ multiplex PCR, while the TCRdb copy is restricted to in-frame clones and leaves out a portion. The sample consists of around 210,000 clones, 56% of them appearing once. This CDR3 has 14 amino acids. Germline V lookup: CDR1 LNHNV, CDR2 YYDKDF (reference sequence). The V end lost 0 bases, the J end lost 8 bases, and 13 bases lay between the germline ends. This sequence was found in a human donor in good health. The genes are TRBV15 and TRBJ1-2; the D gene is possibly TRBD1 (6 bases). Sequencing used CD8+ T cells sorted from blood. This CDR3 is CATSREAGARGYTF. The CDR3 DNA reads as TGTGCCACCAGCAGAGAAGCGGGGGCCCGGGGCTACACCTTC.